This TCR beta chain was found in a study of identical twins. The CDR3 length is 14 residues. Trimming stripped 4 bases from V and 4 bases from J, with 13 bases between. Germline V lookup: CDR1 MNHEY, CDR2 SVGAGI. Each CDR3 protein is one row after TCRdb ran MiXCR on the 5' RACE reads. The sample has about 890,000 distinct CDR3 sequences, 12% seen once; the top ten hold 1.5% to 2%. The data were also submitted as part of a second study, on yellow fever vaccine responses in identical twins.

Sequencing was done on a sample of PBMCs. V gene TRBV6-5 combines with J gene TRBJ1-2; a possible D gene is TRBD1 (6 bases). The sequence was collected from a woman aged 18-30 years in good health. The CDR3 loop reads CASSSRGLLYGYTF. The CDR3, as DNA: TGTGCCAGCAGTTCCAGGGGCCTCCTCTATGGCTACACCTTC.